Listed here are 10 T cell receptor beta chains from one sample, sequenced in a study of neurological immune-mediated disorders. TCRdb passed the 5' RACE reads through MiXCR, listing each CDR3 protein once. The sample includes tens of thousands of distinct CDR3 sequences, roughly an eighth of them seen just once. Time point: longitudinal time-point 2. Material: PBMCs. These receptors all come from a woman in her forties in good health.

The J gene is TRBJ2-3, the V gene TRBV7-2, with TRBD2 matching over 8 bases. Germline CDR1 SGHTA, CDR2 FQGNSA. V was clipped by 1 base and J by 2 bases; unmatched bases: 5. This CDR3 has 16 amino acids. CDR3 nucleotide sequence: TGTGCCAGCAGCTTAGGACTGCGGGGGGCCACAGATACGCAGTATTTT. It is translated as CASSLGLRGATDTQYF.

This clonotype was counted ten times or more. This chain links TRBV6-2 or TRBV6-3 with TRBJ1-1; unclear D gene. CDR3 size: 14 residues. CDR1 is MNHEY and CDR2 is SVGEGT in the germline V gene. With 5 bases removed from V and 0 bases from J, the gap between germline ends came to 10 bases. CDR3 sequence reads: CASSPYGVNTEAFF. The CDR3 region has the DNA TGTGCCAGCAGTCCGTACGGGGTGAACACTGAAGCTTTCTTT.

This clonotype was recorded many times. J is TRBJ1-2 and V is TRBV29-1, with TRBD1 matching 7 bases. This CDR3 has 12 amino acids. The V segment lost 7 bases and the J segment 3 bases; nucleotides outside the gene matches: 5. Germline values: CDR1 SQVTM, CDR2 ANQGSEA. The CDR3 DNA reads as TGCAGCGCCGGCGGGACAGACTATGGCTACACCTTC. The encoded protein is CSAGGTDYGYTF.

This clonotype was seen repeatedly, ten times or more. V usage is TRBV6-5 and J usage is TRBJ1-1; D call uncertain. Looked up from germline, CDR1 is MNHEY and CDR2 is SVGAGI. This CDR3 comprises 15 residues. The V and J ends lost 2 bases and 0 bases respectively, with 10 bases between them. As DNA, the CDR3 is TGTGCCAGCAGTTACGGCGCAGGCGTGAACACTGAAGCTTTCTTT. Its protein product is CASSYGAGVNTEAFF.

Ten or more counts support this clonotype. The CDR3 spells CASSQGTGANVLTF. DNA for the CDR3: TGTGCCAGCTCGCAGGGGACTGGGGCCAACGTCCTGACTTTC. This sequence joins TRBV6-2 or TRBV6-3 and TRBJ2-6; perhaps TRBD1 as D (6 bases). The CDR3 is 14 residues long. The germline V and J ends were trimmed by 8 bases and 2 bases, with 10 bases remaining between them. The germline CDR1 and CDR2 sequences are MNHEY and SVGEGT.

Ten or more counts support this clonotype. The chain combines TRBV20-1 with TRBJ2-3; D is perhaps TRBD1 or TRBD2 (5 bases each). With 1 base removed from V and 6 bases from J, the gap between germline ends came to 14 bases. CDR1 is DFQATT and CDR2 is SNEGSKA in the germline V gene (reference sequence). The CDR3 runs to 14 residues. As DNA, the CDR3 is TGCAGTGCTAGAGGGGTGGGGGAGTTGGATACGCAGTATTTT. Translated, it gives CSARGVGELDTQYF.

This clonotype was seen more than once but under ten times. CDR3 sequence: CARRSGDTEAFF. CDR3 DNA: TGTGCCCGAAGGTCAGGGGACACTGAAGCTTTCTTT. V gene TRBV12-3 or TRBV12-4 combines with J gene TRBJ1-1; tentative D call: TRBD1 (6 bases). The CDR3 is 12 residues long. The germline V and J ends were trimmed by 11 bases and 3 bases, with 13 bases remaining between them.

This clonotype was seen repeatedly, ten times or more. The gene calls are TRBV6-6 and TRBJ2-7, with 7 bases lining up with TRBD1. Germline V CDR1 and CDR2: MNHNY, SVGAGI (reference sequence). V lost 4 bases and J lost 2; bases outside the gene matches: 5. The CDR3 sequence is 14 residues long. The DNA for the CDR3 is TGTGCCAGCAGTTCACAACAGGGGACCTACGAGCAGTACTTC. It specifies CASSSQQGTYEQYF.

This clonotype has a count of ten or more. Written as DNA, the CDR3 is TGCGCCAGCAGCTTATCGATCGCAGGGGCAGGGGAGACCCAGTACTTC. Its translation: CASSLSIAGAGETQYF. The chain carries TRBV5-1 and TRBJ2-5; perhaps TRBD1 as D (6 bases). Looked up from germline, CDR1 is SGHRS and CDR2 is YFSETQ. This CDR3 is 16 amino acids long. Trimming cost V 2 bases and J 5 bases, with 19 bases left between them.

With respect to this clonotype: A much larger clone is a single base away; this may be a read error. The chain carries TRBV27 and TRBJ2-1; possibly TRBD2 for D (6 bases). Trimming removed 6 bases at V and 2 bases at J, with 17 bases between. Germline CDR1 and CDR2: MNHEY and SMNVEV (reference sequence). The CDR3 runs to 16 residues. CDR3 region: CASSTNLAVTYNEQFF. In DNA, the CDR3 is TGTGCCAGCAGCACTAATTTAGCGGTCACCTACAATGAGCAGTTCTTC.